These T cell receptor beta chains were read from a single sample in a study of T cell changes during pregnancy in multiple sclerosis. The method was immunoSEQ multiplex PCR; TCRdb's version includes in-frame clones alone and lacks a portion of them. The data contain about 64,000 clones, around 96% of them singletons. This specimen was CD8+ T cells from peripheral blood mononuclear cells, taken after pregnancy. Receptor source: a female donor with multiple sclerosis, enrolled in a pregnancy study. Both conserved end residues are part of each CDR3. The D gene is left open where the match is weak. Not every row has a clone size; where given, it reads once, few, many or a size class.

v_gene	j_gene	abundance	d_gene	CDR3aa	CDR3nt
TRBV27	TRBJ2-7	.	TRBD1	CASSSTGTASYEQYF	TGTGCCAGCAGTTCCACCGGGACAGCATCCTACGAGCAGTACTTC
TRBV7-9	TRBJ1-1	.	.	CASSLVSRNTEAFF	TGTGCCAGCAGCTTAGTATCGCGGAACACTGAAGCTTTCTTT
TRBV9	TRBJ2-1	.	.	CASSVSGYNEQFF	TGTGCCAGCAGCGTATCCGGCTACAATGAGCAGTTCTTC
TRBV4-1	TRBJ2-7	once	.	CASSQDWRGYYEQYF	TGCGCCAGCAGCCAAGATTGGCGGGGTTACTACGAGCAGTACTTC
TRBV21-1	TRBJ2-7	.	.	CASSKVPRRLAVTYEQYF	TGTGCCAGCAGCAAAGTGCCAAGGCGGCTAGCTGTTACCTACGAGCAGTACTTC
TRBV6-5	TRBJ1-2	.	.	CASSLQGPYGYTF	TGTGCCAGCAGTTTGCAGGGTCCCTATGGCTACACCTTC
TRBV6-1	TRBJ1-2	.	.	CASSERGPGYGYTF	TGTGCCAGCAGTGAACGGGGTCCGGGCTATGGCTACACCTTC
TRBV28	TRBJ2-3	.	TRBD2	CASSPGLGPRTDTQYF	TGTGCCAGCAGTCCAGGACTAGGGCCGCGAACAGATACGCAGTATTTT
TRBV6-5	TRBJ1-1	.	TRBD1	CASSYGRGTEAFF	TGTGCCAGCAGTTACGGCAGGGGGACTGAAGCTTTCTTT
TRBV6-5	TRBJ1-1	once	.	CASSYGHVNTEAFF	TGTGCCAGCAGTTACGGGCATGTGAACACTGAAGCTTTCTTT
TRBV9	TRBJ2-7	.	TRBD2	CASSVSGGGSSYEQYF	TGTGCCAGCAGCGTGTCAGGCGGCGGGAGCTCCTACGAGCAGTACTTC
TRBV15	TRBJ2-2	.	TRBD1	CATSSRGQVPGTGELFF	TGTGCCACCAGCAGTAGAGGACAGGTCCCGGGGACCGGGGAGCTGTTTTTT
TRBV6-6	TRBJ2-1	.	TRBD2	CASSYGSAGEDNEQFF	TGTGCCAGCAGTTACGGTTCAGCGGGAGAGGACAATGAGCAGTTCTTC
TRBV28	TRBJ2-7	.	.	CASSVTGAGEQYF	TGTGCCAGCAGTGTTACAGGGGCGGGGGAGCAGTACTTC
TRBV5-8	TRBJ2-5	.	.	CASRKDRALQETQYF	TGTGCCAGCAGAAAGGACAGAGCCCTCCAAGAGACCCAGTACTTC
TRBV19	TRBJ2-1	.	TRBD2	CASTAPLTGAGGDEQFF	TGTGCCAGTACCGCCCCCCTGACTGGGGCGGGAGGGGATGAGCAGTTCTTC
TRBV4-2	TRBJ2-1	.	.	CASSQVPMVNEQFF	TGTGCCAGCAGCCAAGTCCCTATGGTCAATGAGCAGTTCTTC
TRBV6-1	TRBJ1-5	.	TRBD1	CASSESPSTGPRQPQHF	TGTGCCAGCAGTGAATCGCCCTCGACAGGGCCTAGGCAGCCCCAGCATTTT
TRBV6-5	TRBJ2-1	.	TRBD1	CASRDTGGPYNEQFF	TGTGCCAGCAGAGACACAGGGGGCCCCTACAATGAGCAGTTCTTC
TRBV27	TRBJ1-1	.	.	CASKTPGDTEAFF	TGTGCCAGCAAGACTCCGGGGGACACTGAAGCTTTCTTT
TRBV11-3	TRBJ2-1	.	TRBD2	CASSSTSGRAAYNEQFF	TGTGCCAGCAGCTCCACTAGCGGGAGGGCCGCCTACAATGAGCAGTTCTTC
TRBV7-6	TRBJ2-1	.	TRBD1	CASSFVQGRDEQFF	TGTGCCAGCAGCTTTGTACAGGGGCGGGATGAGCAGTTCTTC
TRBV6-1	TRBJ2-7	.	TRBD1	CASRKGRDREYEQYF	TGTGCCAGCAGAAAAGGCCGGGACAGAGAATACGAGCAGTACTTC
TRBV4-1	TRBJ1-1	once	.	CASSGGLSEAFF	TGCGCCAGCAGCGGCGGGCTCAGTGAAGCTTTCTTT
TRBV19	TRBJ1-2	.	.	CASSGAGNYGYTF	TGTGCCAGTAGCGGTGCAGGTAACTATGGCTACACCTTC
TRBV5-1	TRBJ2-7	.	.	CASSLGAGQNRREQYF	TGCGCCAGCAGCTTGGGGGCGGGCCAGAATCGGCGCGAGCAGTACTTC
TRBV30	TRBJ2-3	.	TRBD2	CAWSVSGGADTQYF	TGTGCCTGGAGTGTTAGCGGGGGGGCAGATACGCAGTATTTT
TRBV27	TRBJ2-3	.	TRBD2	CASSGYPSGVGTDTQYF	TGTGCCAGCAGTGGGTATCCTAGCGGGGTGGGCACAGATACGCAGTATTTT
TRBV14	TRBJ2-3	.	.	CASSQDRPRRSTDTQYF	TGTGCCAGCAGCCAAGATCGTCCGCGGAGAAGCACAGATACGCAGTATTTT
TRBV27	TRBJ2-7	.	TRBD2	CASSSGLAGGPASYEQYF	TGTGCCAGCAGTTCCGGACTAGCGGGAGGGCCCGCTTCATACGAGCAGTACTTC
TRBV30	TRBJ2-3	.	.	CAWSVEHRGTDTQYF	TGTGCCTGGAGTGTGGAGCATCGCGGCACAGATACGCAGTATTTT
TRBV9	TRBJ2-1	.	TRBD2	CASSVGSSGRAFNEQFF	TGTGCCAGCAGCGTAGGCTCTAGCGGGAGGGCCTTCAATGAGCAGTTCTTC
TRBV28	TRBJ2-3	once	.	CASSPRLAQGTQYF	TGTGCCAGCAGTCCCCGACTAGCCCAGGGGACGCAGTATTTT
TRBV4-2	TRBJ2-1	.	.	CASSQGPAGVNEQFF	TGTGCCAGCAGCCAAGGCCCGGCCGGAGTCAATGAGCAGTTCTTC
TRBV7-9	TRBJ1-2	.	.	CASSSDTEPFGYTF	TGTGCCAGCAGCTCGGACACGGAACCTTTTGGCTACACCTTC
TRBV15	TRBJ2-5	.	TRBD2	CATSIGGLAGEETQYF	TGTGCCACCAGCATAGGAGGCTTAGCGGGAGAAGAGACCCAGTACTTC
TRBV28	TRBJ2-1	.	.	CASSFGVDEQFF	TGTGCCAGCAGTTTCGGGGTCGATGAGCAGTTCTTC
TRBV27	TRBJ2-1	.	.	CASWLGGTPLTEQFF	TGTGCCAGCTGGTTGGGCGGGACCCCGCTCACGGAGCAGTTCTTC
TRBV6-5	TRBJ1-2	.	TRBD1	CASSYSDRNYGYTF	TGTGCCAGCAGTTACTCGGACAGGAACTATGGCTACACCTTC
TRBV6-5	TRBJ2-7	.	TRBD1	CASSYVTGELEQYF	TGTGCCAGCAGTTACGTGACAGGGGAGCTCGAGCAGTACTTC
TRBV7-9	TRBJ2-7	.	.	CASSALLTGYEQYF	TGTGCCAGCAGCGCACTTCTCACAGGCTACGAGCAGTACTTC
TRBV7-8	TRBJ2-3	.	.	CASSFIGATDTQYF	TGTGCCAGCAGCTTTATCGGTGCCACAGATACGCAGTATTTT
TRBV5-4	TRBJ1-1	.	TRBD1	CASKWSGGYTEAFF	TGTGCCAGCAAGTGGTCAGGGGGGTACACTGAAGCTTTCTTT
TRBV7-8	TRBJ2-3	.	.	CASSLPTGRTDTQYF	TGTGCCAGCAGCTTACCTACAGGGCGCACAGATACGCAGTATTTT
TRBV11-3	TRBJ2-1	.	.	CASSSPSSAGEQFF	TGTGCCAGCAGCTCGCCTTCTAGCGCGGGTGAGCAGTTCTTC
TRBV9	TRBJ2-3	.	TRBD2	CASSASEVSGSFQDTQYF	TGTGCCAGCAGCGCCTCGGAGGTTAGCGGGAGTTTCCAAGATACGCAGTATTTT
TRBV4-1	TRBJ2-7	.	.	CASSSKITDEQYF	TGCGCCAGCAGCTCCAAGATTACGGACGAGCAGTACTTC
TRBV2	TRBJ2-3	once	.	CASSDGTPDTDTQYF	TGTGCCAGCAGTGACGGGACACCCGACACAGATACGCAGTATTTT
TRBV28	TRBJ1-3	.	.	CASSLPGTGNTIYF	TGTGCCAGCAGTTTGCCAGGGACTGGAAACACCATATATTTT
TRBV5-1	TRBJ2-5	.	.	CASTSTETQYF	TGCGCCAGCACTAGTACGGAGACCCAGTACTTC
TRBV7-9	TRBJ2-3	.	.	CASSPSADTQYF	TGTGCCAGCAGCCCAAGCGCAGATACGCAGTATTTT
TRBV27	TRBJ2-2	.	.	CASSLGLATGELFF	TGTGCCAGCAGTTTAGGGCTAGCTACCGGGGAGCTGTTTTTT
TRBV7-6	TRBJ2-4	.	TRBD2	CASSYGLAGAGDIQYF	TGTGCCAGCAGCTATGGACTAGCGGGAGCGGGCGACATTCAGTACTTC
TRBV6-5	TRBJ2-7	.	TRBD1	CASSPGQGAHEQYF	TGTGCCAGCAGTCCGGGACAGGGGGCCCACGAGCAGTACTTC
TRBV7-9	TRBJ2-2	.	.	CASSPTGVGELFF	TGTGCCAGCAGCCCCACGGGGGTAGGGGAGCTGTTTTTT
TRBV28	TRBJ2-3	.	.	CASTPAGPTDTQYF	TGTGCCAGCACCCCGGCAGGGCCCACAGATACGCAGTATTTT
TRBV19	TRBJ2-3	.	TRBD2	CASSTGLAGPRNTQYF	TGTGCCAGTAGTACGGGACTAGCGGGGCCCCGTAATACGCAGTATTTT
TRBV5-4	TRBJ2-6	.	.	CASSPGVSGANVLTF	TGTGCCAGCAGTCCGGGGGTCTCTGGGGCCAACGTCCTGACTTTC
TRBV28	TRBJ2-7	.	TRBD1	CASSRGQGLYEQYF	TGTGCCAGCAGTAGGGGACAGGGACTCTACGAGCAGTACTTC
TRBV5-4	TRBJ2-1	.	TRBD2	CASTPGLGDNEQFF	TGTGCCAGCACCCCGGGACTAGGTGACAATGAGCAGTTCTTC